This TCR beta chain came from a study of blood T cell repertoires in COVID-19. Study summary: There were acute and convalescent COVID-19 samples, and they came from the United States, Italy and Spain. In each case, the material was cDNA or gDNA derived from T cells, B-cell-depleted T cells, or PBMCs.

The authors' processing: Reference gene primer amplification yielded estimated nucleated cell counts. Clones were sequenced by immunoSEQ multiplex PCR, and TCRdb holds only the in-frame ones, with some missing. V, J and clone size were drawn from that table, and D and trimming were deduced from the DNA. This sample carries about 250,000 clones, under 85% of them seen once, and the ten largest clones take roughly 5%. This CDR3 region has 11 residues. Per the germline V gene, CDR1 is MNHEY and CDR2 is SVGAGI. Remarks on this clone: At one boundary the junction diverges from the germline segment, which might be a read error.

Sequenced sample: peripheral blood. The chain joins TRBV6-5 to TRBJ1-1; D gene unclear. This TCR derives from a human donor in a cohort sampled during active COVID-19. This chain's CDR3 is CASSYNSEAFF. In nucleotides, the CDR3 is TGTGCCAGCAGTTACAACAGTGAAGCTTTCTTT.